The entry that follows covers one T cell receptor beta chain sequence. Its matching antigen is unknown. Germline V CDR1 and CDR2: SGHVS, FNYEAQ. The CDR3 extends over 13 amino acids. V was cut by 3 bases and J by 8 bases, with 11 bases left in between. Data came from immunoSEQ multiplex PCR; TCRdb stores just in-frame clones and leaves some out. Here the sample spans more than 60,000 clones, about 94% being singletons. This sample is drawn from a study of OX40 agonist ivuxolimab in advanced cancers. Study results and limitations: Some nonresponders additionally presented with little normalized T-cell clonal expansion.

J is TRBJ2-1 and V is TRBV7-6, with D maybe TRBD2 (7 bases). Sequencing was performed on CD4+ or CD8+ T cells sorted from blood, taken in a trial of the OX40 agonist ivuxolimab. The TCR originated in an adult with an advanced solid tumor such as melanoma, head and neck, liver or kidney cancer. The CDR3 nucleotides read TGTGCCAGCAGCTTCGGGGGGCCTTATGAGCAGTTCTTC. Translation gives CASSFGGPYEQFF. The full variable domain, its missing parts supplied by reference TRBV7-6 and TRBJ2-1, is GAGVSQSPRYKVTKRGQDVALRCDPISGHVSLYWYRQALGQGPEFLTYFNYEAQQDKSGLPNDRFSAERPEGSISTLTIQRTEQRDSAMYRCASSFGGPYEQFFGPGTRLTVL.